These T cell receptor beta chains were read from a single sample in a study of identical twins. TCRdb re-analysed the 5' RACE reads in MiXCR, keeping a single row per CDR3 protein. The sample carries about 660,000 distinct CDR3 sequences, approximately 9% recorded once. The same data also went into a second study, on yellow fever vaccine responses in identical twins.

The sample comprised PBMCs. The receptor set was obtained from a woman in her late teens or twenties in good health. Each CDR3 is given with its conserved first and last residue. Fields, in order: J gene, V gene, D gene, CDR3 length, clone size, CDR3 protein, CDR3 DNA. A D gene is named only where the DNA matches it firmly. Only some rows state a clone size, as once, few, many or a class for expanded clones.

TRBJ2-1,TRBV11-2,-,13,-,CASSSPTNPEQFF,TGTGCCAGCAGCTCGCCGACTAATCCTGAGCAGTTCTTC
TRBJ2-3,TRBV7-2,TRBD2,16,few,CASSLFLAGSADTQYF,TGTGCCAGCAGCTTATTCCTAGCGGGAAGTGCAGATACGCAGTATTTT
TRBJ2-5,TRBV7-3,-,15,-,CASSPDYTTQETQYF,TGTGCCAGCAGCCCGGACTACACGACCCAAGAGACCCAGTACTTC
TRBJ2-3,TRBV5-5,TRBD1,16,many,CASSLGPTGTTDTQYF,TGTGCCAGCAGCTTGGGGCCGACAGGGACCACAGATACGCAGTATTTT
TRBJ2-3,TRBV7-9,-,16,-,CASSLFLGLFTDTQYF,TGTGCCAGCAGCTTATTTTTGGGACTCTTCACAGATACGCAGTATTTT
TRBJ2-7,TRBV27,-,16,many,CASSYAVRETTGEQYF,TGTGCCAGCAGTTATGCCGTCCGGGAGACTACTGGTGAGCAGTACTTC
TRBJ1-1,TRBV3-1,-,16,-,CASSHRSVRLDTEAFF,TGTGCCAGCAGCCACAGGAGCGTACGATTGGACACTGAAGCTTTCTTT
TRBJ1-2,TRBV25-1,TRBD1,13,many,CASSDRGNYGYTF,TGTGCCAGCAGTGACAGGGGGAACTATGGCTACACCTTC
TRBJ2-5,TRBV28,-,13,once,CASVLFSGGTQYF,TGTGCCAGCGTTCTCTTTAGCGGAGGGACCCAGTACTTC
TRBJ2-3,TRBV4-3,-,13,-,CASSLNQGDTQYF,TGCGCCAGCAGCCTCAACCAGGGGGATACGCAGTATTTT
TRBJ1-2,TRBV12-3/TRBV12-4,-,15,-,CASSLGTELGYGYTF,TGTGCCAGCAGTTTAGGGACAGAACTTGGGTATGGCTACACCTTC
TRBJ2-7,TRBV28,TRBD2,15,many,CASSFSGLADYEQYF,TGTGCCAGCAGTTTTTCGGGTCTAGCGGATTACGAGCAGTACTTC
TRBJ2-7,TRBV30,-,11,once,CAWVDDYEQYF,TGTGCCTGGGTGGACGACTACGAGCAGTACTTC
TRBJ2-3,TRBV6-5,TRBD1,17,many,CASSYGAGTESTDTQYF,TGTGCCAGCAGTTACGGCGCAGGGACAGAAAGCACAGATACGCAGTATTTT
TRBJ2-7,TRBV28,TRBD1,14,-,CASRGGQGLYEQYF,TGTGCCAGTCGCGGGGGACAGGGGCTCTACGAGCAGTACTTC
TRBJ2-5,TRBV5-1,-,13,-,CASSLWLRETQYF,TGCGCCAGCAGCTTGTGGCTTCGAGAGACCCAGTACTTC
TRBJ1-3,TRBV7-6,-,15,-,CASSLGGATGNTIYF,TGTGCCAGCAGCTTGGGGGGGGCTACTGGAAACACCATATATTTT
TRBJ2-1,TRBV3-1,-,14,few,CASGEGPIHNEQFF,TGTGCCAGCGGTGAAGGGCCAATCCACAATGAGCAGTTCTTC
TRBJ2-3,TRBV28,-,13,few,CASLRQGRDTQYF,TGTGCCAGCCTCCGCCAGGGACGAGATACGCAGTATTTT
TRBJ2-5,TRBV3-1,-,15,many,CASSQNSQIQETQYF,TGTGCCAGCAGCCAAAACAGTCAGATCCAAGAGACCCAGTACTTC